This TCR beta chain was profiled in a study of blood T cell repertoires in COVID-19. TCRdb's table, derived via immunoSEQ multiplex PCR, lists solely in-frame clones and lacks some. The table records 200,000 to 300,000 clones, 70% to 90% of them present only once. CDR1 MGHRA and CDR2 YSYEKL come from the germline V gene. This CDR3 spans 16 amino acids. V was clipped by 0 bases and J by 4 bases; unmatched bases: 4. This clonotype was sampled from a woman in her sixties or seventies with COVID-19, enrolled during active disease. The J gene is TRBJ1-5, the V gene TRBV4-1, with 9 bases identical to TRBD1. The sample comprised peripheral blood. The CDR3 reads CASSQEGTGFNQPQHF. The CDR3 DNA sequence: TGCGCCAGCAGCCAAGAGGGGACAGGGTTTAATCAGCCCCAGCATTTT.